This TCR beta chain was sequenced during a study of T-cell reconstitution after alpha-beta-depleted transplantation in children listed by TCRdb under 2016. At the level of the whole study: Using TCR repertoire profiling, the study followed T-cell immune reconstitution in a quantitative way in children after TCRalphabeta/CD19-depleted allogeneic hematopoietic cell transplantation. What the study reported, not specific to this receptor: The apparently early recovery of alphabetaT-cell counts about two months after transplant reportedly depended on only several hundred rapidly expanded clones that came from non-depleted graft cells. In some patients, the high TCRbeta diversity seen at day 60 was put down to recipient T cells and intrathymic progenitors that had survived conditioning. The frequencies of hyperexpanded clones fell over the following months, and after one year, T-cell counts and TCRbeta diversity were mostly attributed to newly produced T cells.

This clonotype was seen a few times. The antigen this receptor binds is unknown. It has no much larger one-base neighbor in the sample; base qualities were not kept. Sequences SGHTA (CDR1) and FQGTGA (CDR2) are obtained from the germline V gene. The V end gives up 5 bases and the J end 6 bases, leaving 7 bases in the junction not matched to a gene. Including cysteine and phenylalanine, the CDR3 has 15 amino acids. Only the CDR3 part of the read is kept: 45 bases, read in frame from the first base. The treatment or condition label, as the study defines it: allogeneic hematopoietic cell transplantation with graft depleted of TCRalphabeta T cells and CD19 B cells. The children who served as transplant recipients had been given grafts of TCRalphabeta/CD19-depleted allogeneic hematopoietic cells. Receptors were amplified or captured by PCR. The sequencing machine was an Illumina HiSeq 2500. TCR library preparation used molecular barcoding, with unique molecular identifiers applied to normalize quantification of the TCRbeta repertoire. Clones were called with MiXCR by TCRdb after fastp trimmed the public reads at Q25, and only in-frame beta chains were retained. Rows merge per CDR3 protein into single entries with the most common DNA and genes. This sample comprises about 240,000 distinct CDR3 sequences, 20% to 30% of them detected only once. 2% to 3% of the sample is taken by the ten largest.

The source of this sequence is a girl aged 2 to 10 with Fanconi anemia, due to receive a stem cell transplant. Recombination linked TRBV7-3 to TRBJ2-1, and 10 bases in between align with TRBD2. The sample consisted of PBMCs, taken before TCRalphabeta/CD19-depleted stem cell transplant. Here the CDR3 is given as CASSPQRGGSNEQFF. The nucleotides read TGTGCCAGCAGCCCGCAGCGGGGGGGCAGCAATGAGCAGTTCTTC.